These T cell receptor beta chains were read from a single sample in a study of blood T cell repertoires in COVID-19. Here immunoSEQ multiplex PCR was the method, and the copy in TCRdb shows in-frame clones only, minus some. The table has roughly 140,000 clones, about 80% seen once. The specimen sequenced was peripheral blood. The receptors shown here come from a human donor in a cohort sampled during active COVID-19. Both conserved end residues are part of each CDR3. D genes are given only for firm matches. Clone sizes are given selectively: once, few, many, or a class where the clone is expanded.

clone_size	v_call	j_call	d_call	cdr3_aa	cdr3_nt
.	TRBV7-3	TRBJ1-5	TRBD1	CASSRYGQASNQPQHF	TGTGCCAGCAGCCGATACGGACAGGCGAGCAATCAGCCCCAGCATTTT
.	TRBV6-5	TRBJ2-3	TRBD2	CASILAGVSTDTQYF	TGTGCCAGCATACTAGCGGGGGTCTCCACAGATACGCAGTATTTT
.	TRBV6-5	TRBJ1-1	TRBD1	CASLWGQGNTEAFF	TGTGCCAGCTTATGGGGACAGGGGAACACTGAAGCTTTCTTT
.	TRBV20-1	TRBJ2-7	.	CSARRGGEQYF	TGCAGTGCCCGGCGGGGTGGCGAGCAGTACTTC
.	TRBV5-1	TRBJ1-1	.	CASSLTVNTEAFF	TGCGCCAGCAGCCTTACAGTGAACACTGAAGCTTTCTTT
.	TRBV4-1	TRBJ1-4	TRBD1	CASSQEGDREKLFF	TGCGCCAGCAGCCAAGAAGGGGACAGGGAAAAACTGTTTTTT
.	TRBV19	TRBJ2-2	TRBD1	CASKTGQQGSVTGELFF	TGTGCCAGTAAGACCGGACAACAGGGGTCGGTCACCGGGGAGCTGTTTTTT
.	TRBV5-1	TRBJ2-2	TRBD2	CASSPGGGTGELFF	TGCGCCAGCAGCCCCGGGGGGGGAACCGGGGAGCTGTTTTTT
.	TRBV28	TRBJ1-4	.	CASRQQQKPLFF	TGTGCCAGCAGACAGCAACAAAAGCCGCTGTTTTTT
once	TRBV11-2	TRBJ2-3	.	CASGLPSTDTQYF	TGTGCCAGCGGACTCCCTAGCACAGATACGCAGTATTTT
.	TRBV13	TRBJ2-5	.	CASSLLGPTGNRVTQYF	TGTGCCAGCAGCTTACTGGGCCCAACAGGGAATCGAGTGACCCAGTACTTC
.	TRBV25-1	TRBJ2-6	.	CASVASGANVLTF	TGTGCCAGCGTGGCCTCTGGGGCCAACGTCCTGACTTTC
.	TRBV11-3	TRBJ2-7	.	CASSLDRSYEQYF	TGTGCCAGCAGCTTGGACAGATCCTACGAGCAGTACTTC
.	TRBV12-5	TRBJ2-7	TRBD1	CASGLVLGGQSSSYEQYF	TGTGCTAGTGGTTTGGTACTAGGGGGACAGAGTAGCTCCTACGAGCAGTACTTC
.	TRBV4-1	TRBJ2-3	TRBD2	CASTLSGGASDTQYF	TGCGCCAGCACCCTTAGCGGGGGGGCCTCGGATACGCAGTATTTT
.	TRBV11-2	TRBJ1-6	.	CASSLGGRVHF	TGTGCCAGCAGCTTAGGTGGCAGGGTCCACTTT
few	TRBV10-1	TRBJ2-3	.	CASGTRRLDTQYF	TGCGCCAGCGGAACTAGGAGGTTAGATACGCAGTATTTT
.	TRBV5-5	TRBJ1-1	.	CASSLAFSRWNTEAFF	TGTGCCAGCAGCTTGGCCTTTTCCAGGTGGAACACTGAAGCTTTCTTT
.	TRBV18	TRBJ1-4	TRBD1	CASSPPVTGGGKLFF	TGTGCCAGCTCACCACCTGTCACAGGGGGGGGAAAACTGTTTTTT
.	TRBV21-1	TRBJ2-4	.	CASSKRKSTSIQYF	TGTGCCAGCAGCAAACGTAAATCAACATCCATTCAGTACTTC
.	TRBV11-2	TRBJ2-7	TRBD2	CASSMPTSGGPTYEQYF	TGTGCCAGCAGCATGCCGACTAGCGGGGGTCCGACCTACGAGCAGTACTTC
.	TRBV15	TRBJ2-7	TRBD1	CATSRGPGTGAYEQYF	TGTGCCACCAGCAGAGGACCCGGGACAGGGGCCTACGAGCAGTACTTC
many	TRBV7-9	TRBJ2-7	.	CASSLVIETLSYEQYF	TGTGCCAGCAGCTTAGTAATAGAAACCCTCTCCTACGAGCAGTACTTC
.	TRBV27	TRBJ2-1	.	CASTQSSRGNNEQFF	TGTGCCAGCACCCAATCTAGTAGGGGGAACAATGAGCAGTTCTTC
.	TRBV7-9	TRBJ2-2	.	CASSRRQANTGELFF	TGTGCCAGCAGCAGACGGCAGGCGAACACCGGGGAGCTGTTTTTT
.	TRBV29-1	TRBJ2-7	.	CSVETSGGQYF	TGCAGCGTTGAAACTTCCGGCGGGCAGTACTTC
.	TRBV6-6	TRBJ1-6	.	CASSSPSTPLHF	TGTGCCAGCAGTTCCCCATCAACACCCCTCCACTTT
.	TRBV5-4	TRBJ1-4	.	CASSPGTGGEKLFF	TGTGCCAGCAGTCCCGGGACGGGGGGTGAAAAACTGTTTTTT
.	TRBV7-3	TRBJ2-7	.	CASSPRAGSTYEQYF	TGTGCCAGCAGCCCTCGGGCGGGGTCGACCTACGAGCAGTACTTC
.	TRBV5-6	TRBJ2-7	TRBD2	CASSSARGGTYEQYF	TGTGCCAGCAGCTCGGCCCGCGGGGGAACCTACGAGCAGTACTTC
.	TRBV5-4	TRBJ2-2	.	CASSLSGTGELFF	TGTGCCAGCAGCTTGTCCGGCACCGGGGAGCTGTTTTTT
few	TRBV5-1	TRBJ2-2	.	CASSLAGPANTGELFF	TGCGCCAGCAGCTTGGCAGGGCCGGCCAACACCGGGGAGCTGTTTTTT
.	TRBV12-3/TRBV12-4	TRBJ1-5	.	CASSGQNNQPQHF	TGTGCCAGCAGTGGGCAGAACAATCAGCCCCAGCATTTT
.	TRBV4-1	TRBJ2-3	TRBD2	CASSTGLAGAGQDTQYF	TGCGCCAGCAGCACCGGACTAGCGGGGGCCGGTCAGGATACGCAGTATTTT
.	TRBV19	TRBJ1-5	TRBD1	CASIQGMDQPQHF	TGTGCCAGTATACAGGGGATGGATCAGCCCCAGCATTTT
.	TRBV18	TRBJ1-2	.	CASSPEENYGYTF	TGTGCCAGCTCACCAGAGGAGAACTATGGCTACACCTTC
.	TRBV5-4	TRBJ2-2	TRBD2	CASSLVAGGNTGELFF	TGTGCCAGCAGCTTGGTAGCGGGGGGGAACACCGGGGAGCTGTTTTTT
.	TRBV18	TRBJ1-2	.	CASSPLDSNYGYTF	TGTGCCAGCTCACCCCTGGACAGCAACTATGGCTACACCTTC
.	TRBV6-2/TRBV6-3	TRBJ1-5	TRBD1	CASSDTGTGRSNQPQHF	TGTGCCAGCAGTGACACCGGGACAGGGAGGAGCAATCAGCCCCAGCATTTT
.	TRBV11-1	TRBJ2-7	TRBD2	CASRDGGFGYEQYF	TGTGCCAGCAGAGACGGGGGGTTTGGCTACGAGCAGTACTTC
.	TRBV19	TRBJ2-3	TRBD2	CASSAGTSGGPDTQYF	TGTGCCAGTAGTGCGGGGACTAGCGGGGGCCCAGATACGCAGTATTTT
.	TRBV19	TRBJ2-4	TRBD1	CASSIGTGGVKVQYF	TGTGCCAGTAGTATCGGGACAGGGGGCGTAAAGGTTCAGTACTTC